This TCR beta chain was documented in a study of cytomegalovirus exposure and HLA in healthy donors (dated by TCRdb to the late 2010s). With regard to the full study: An earlier analysis of a few hundred of the donors reported 276 Gb of sequence data and 95 million to 140 million unique TCR beta sequences obtained from about 180 million T cells. An early release covering approximately 600 HLA-typed donors comprised 250 to 350 gigabases of sequencing data and tens of millions of unique TCR sequences. Of the roughly 400 genotyped donors, approximately 81% were placed in the genetic ancestry cluster associated with self-reported Caucasian donors. The aim of the study was to test whether cataloging public T cell receptors could identify signatures of past pathogen exposure. Using immunosequencing, the study profiled T cell repertoires from about 610 subjects and related those repertoires to cytomegalovirus serostatus. A separate validation cohort of roughly 130 different subjects was used in addition to the roughly 700-subject first cohort. To predict cytomegalovirus infection status, the study brought together high-throughput TCR immunosequencing, statistical association of individual TCRs with disease status, and machine learning. A later analysis re-examined previously published TCR beta repertoires from roughly 720 donors and added high-resolution HLA genotyping to investigate patterns of TCR occurrence. The later analysis used no new phenotypic data to find candidate immune exposures, relying instead on TCR beta sequences and their occurrence across donors. In an earlier analysis of over 550 of the donors, high-throughput TCR beta sequencing was used to judge whether each TCR beta V gene segment behaved as functional or pseudogenic. Donor age, sex, ethnicity and CMV serostatus were collected together with the repertoire data. A later genetic analysis took genome-wide SNP genotypes for about 65% of the 666 donors and used that subset as a discovery cohort. All discovery cohort repertoires had been generated on a single sequencing platform. HLA typing included class I and class II loci at four-digit resolution. The number of typed donors differed by locus: about 620-640 for A, B, C, DRB1 and DQB1; approximately 540 for DQA1; 600 to 610 for DPA1; and around 470 for DPB1. Because of strong linkage in the cohort, a few DR-DQ haplotypes were treated as single units for association and clustering. Among under 450 genotyped donors of the cohort, an average of around 240,000 unique TCR beta nucleotide sequences were sequenced per donor, roughly 18% of them non-productive. On the study overall, not on this receptor specifically: Sequencing depth was assumed to be roughly uniform across donors in the presence/absence analyses, though that assumption may not hold. Broadly in line with IMGT annotations, most TCR beta V segments showed up in productive rearrangements about 90% or about 30% of the time in an earlier analysis of approximately 640 of the donors. Immune exposure information for the cohort was limited to CMV serostatus. The authors suggested that the approach could potentially be generalized to other disease states and immunological phenotypes. Only TCR beta chains were sequenced in this cohort, and the absence of alpha or paired-chain data limited detectable features. A group of highly shared sequence variants was considered likely to be a technical artifact of the sequencing pipeline. Some IMGT-functional V segments, including TRBV6-2 and TRBV6-3, could not be told apart with the 87-base-pair reads, so those segments were excluded. Correlated functional status among segregating V segments might reflect linkage disequilibrium, but an unknown experimental factor could not be ruled out. In a later analysis, HLA-associated TCR beta chains showed more clonal expansion and lower generation probabilities than non-associated chains that were equally common. A further reported finding was that TCR beta sequences accurately predicted the HLA-A and HLA-B alleles for most subjects in the first cohort. Because some donors lacked HLA typing at each locus, the association tests relied only on the typed subset. V-gene and J-gene trimming of TCR beta chains was associated with a missense DCLRE1C variant in a later genetic analysis, and the association was replicated in an independent cohort. In a later genetic analysis, fewer N-insertions in productive TCRs were reported among donors in an Asian-associated ancestry cluster than the roughly 640-donor mean. A later analysis reported that several top co-occurrence clusters appeared linked to parvovirus B19, influenza, CMV and Epstein-Barr virus. Strong co-occurrence of HLA alleles, especially DR and DQ, made assigning TCR associations to individual alleles difficult. Because counts were too low, some 16 rarely observed V segments, including chromosome 9 orphons, were excluded from the earlier analysis of about 500 of the donors. In a later analysis, TCR association rates were found to vary across HLA loci, with the most associated TCRs seen for DRB1 alleles and the fewest for HLA-C alleles. In vitro tests confirmed that three of the cytomegalovirus-associated TCR beta chains recognize cytomegalovirus antigens. In a later analysis, over 15,000 TCR beta sequences were associated with specific HLA alleles at a false discovery rate of 0.05. According to a later analysis, most CMV-associated TCR beta chains appeared to be HLA-restricted, and the HLA associations seemed to be driven largely by CMV exposure. Most TCR sequences were observed very rarely across donors, whereas some public TCRs were present in many individuals. The study gave a list of 150 to 200 TCR beta chains associated with cytomegalovirus. The classifier was reported to diagnose cytomegalovirus status with high specificity and sensitivity in both the original and validation cohorts.

The CDR3 spans 11 residues, from the cysteine through the phenylalanine. The kept DNA is CDR3 alone, 33 bases in frame from the first base. V gives up 8 bases and J gives up 8 bases, and the segment between their germline ends measures 9 bases. In the germline V gene (reference sequence), CDR1 corresponds to LNHDA and CDR2 to SQIVND. The library was produced with the immunoSEQ multiplex PCR assay. For the multiplex PCR, a mixture combining 60 forward primers for TCR Vbeta segments and 13 reverse primers for TCR Jbeta segments was used. A multiplex PCR assay on genomic DNA amplified the CDR3 region of rearranged TCR beta genes. On the Illumina HiSeq System, the amplified TCR beta libraries were sequenced as 87-base-pair reads. Concerning the study's data processing: A later analysis tallied about 77 million unique TCR beta chains across the 640 or so repertoires, and approximately 9.9 million of those chains were shared by two or more donors. A nearest-neighbor algorithm error-corrected the raw reads and collapsed the reads into unique sequences, merging closely related sequences to remove PCR and sequencing errors. CDR3 sequences were aligned to IMGT reference sequences to assign V, D and J gene segments. Each retained sequence needed at least a six-nucleotide match to both a V gene segment and a J gene segment. A rearrangement was called productive if the CDR3 had no stop codons and remained in frame with V and J, and every other rearrangement was called non-productive. Following IMGT convention, CDR3 was defined as the stretch from the second conserved V-encoded cysteine up to the conserved J-encoded phenylalanine. The earlier analysis of approximately 500 of the donors excluded sequences that lacked an unambiguous match to a single V gene segment. In an earlier analysis of 450 to 750 of the donors, a V segment was called functional when productive rearrangements were above 56.7%, and segregating when the standard deviation between donors exceeded 5%. A statistical classification framework was built for diagnosing cytomegalovirus status from the catalog of TCR beta chain sequences. V and J gene assignment, in a later analysis, came from comparing TCR nucleotide sequences with IMGT/GENE-DB human TR gene sequences. A later analysis assigned CDR3 sequences and most-parsimonious VDJ recombination scenarios with the TCRdist pipeline. A later analysis defined each TCR beta chain by its CDR3 amino acid sequence plus V-gene family, and excluded reads lacking a unique V-gene family. In a later analysis, fewer than 600 highly shared, low-generation-probability nucleotide sequences were removed to address suspected cross-contamination and a sequencing artifact. For each public chain, a later analysis derived a clonal expansion index from normalized ranks of inferred template counts within each repertoire. In a later analysis, generation probabilities were computed with a VDJ recombination model fitted to out-of-frame rearrangements, and the resulting probabilities were checked against IGoR. In a later analysis, hypergeometric tests were used to score TCR-TCR, TCR-HLA and TCR-CMV co-occurrence, with a repertoire-size bias correction applied to TCR pairs. False discovery rates were estimated in a later analysis by permuting HLA or CMV assignments 20 times. A later analysis grouped co-occurring TCRs with DBSCAN, adding TCRdist sequence similarity when clustering within HLA-allele-positive subsets. For co-occurrence clustering, repertoires with fewer than 30,000 or more than 120,000 public chains were excluded, along with five or six repertoires with anomalous nucleotide sharing. TCRdb limited this immuneACCESS table to in-frame rearrangements with V and J called. A share of clones is missing; checked studies link under half to unresolved V genes, and the rest is unexplained. That table supplies the V and J calls and clone size; D and trimming were determined from the DNA. Here the sample has about 120,000 clones; approximately 70% occur a single time. Of the sample, around 8.2% falls within the top ten clones.

As for this clone: Its antigen remains undetermined. It has no much larger one-base neighbor in the sample; base qualities were not kept.

The cohort was made up of 666 healthy bone marrow donors. Cohort members were all nominally healthy when sampled, although unrecorded immune exposures were likely present. The donor was CMV seropositive and belonged to the group of 250 to 300 seropositive cohort members. A peripheral blood sample was provided by each donor, and peripheral blood mononuclear cells were used for TCR beta sequencing. The Qiagen DNeasy Blood Extraction Kit was used to extract genomic DNA from the blood cell samples. The chain employs TRBV19 and TRBJ2-2; 5 matching bases give a weak D call of TRBD2. This TCR derives from a man aged 25 to 45 in good health and CMV-seropositive. The sequenced sample was PBMCs. The DNA sequence follows: TGTGCCAGTGGATGGAGGGGGGAGCTGTTTTTT. This codes for CASGWRGELFF.